The rows below give T cell receptor beta chains drawn from one sample of a study of CD8 T cells in Susac syndrome. TCRdb itself ran the immunoSEQ multiplex PCR reads through MiXCR, one entry per CDR3 protein. The profile shows about 130,000 distinct CDR3 sequences, about 90% of them singletons. Sequenced sample: CD8+ T cells from PBMCs. Source of these receptors: a human donor with multiple sclerosis. CDR3s include the opening cysteine and the closing phenylalanine or tryptophan. The D gene is left open where the match is weak. The size entry is marked missing in some rows and otherwise reads once, few, many or a size class.

d_call,v_call,clone_size,j_call,cdr3_length,cdr3_aa,cdr3_nt
.,TRBV19,.,TRBJ1-2,13,CASSIETSYGYTF,TGTGCCAGTAGTATTGAGACAAGCTATGGCTACACCTTC
TRBD1,TRBV28,.,TRBJ2-7,13,CASEDRDRYEQYF,TGTGCCAGCGAAGACAGGGATCGGTACGAGCAGTACTTC
.,TRBV11-2,few,TRBJ2-1,16,CASSPIAASAYNEQFF,TGTGCCAGCAGCCCAATAGCAGCTAGCGCCTACAATGAGCAGTTCTTC
.,TRBV6-1,.,TRBJ2-6,15,CASQKVYSGANVLTF,TGTGCCAGCCAGAAGGTTTACTCTGGGGCCAACGTCCTGACTTTC
.,TRBV6-2/TRBV6-3,.,TRBJ2-2,11,CASRRTGELFF,TGTGCCAGCAGAAGGACCGGGGAGCTGTTTTTT
.,TRBV24-1,.,TRBJ2-1,13,CATSTGLYNEQFF,TGTGCCACCAGTACGGGACTGTACAATGAGCAGTTCTTC
.,TRBV19,.,TRBJ1-5,14,CASSTGTGNQPQHF,TGTGCCAGTAGTACCGGGACCGGCAATCAGCCCCAGCATTTT
.,TRBV4-2,.,TRBJ2-2,13,CATSRGTTGELFF,TGTGCCACTTCGAGGGGGACCACCGGGGAGCTGTTTTTT
.,TRBV14,.,TRBJ2-5,20,CASSHPGRNQGILNQETQYF,TGTGCCAGCAGCCACCCAGGCAGGAACCAAGGAATTCTTAACCAAGAGACCCAGTACTTC
.,TRBV10-2,.,TRBJ2-1,11,CASIQGDVQFF,TGCGCCAGCATCCAAGGGGACGTGCAGTTCTTC
TRBD1,TRBV27,.,TRBJ1-2,13,CASSMTGNYGYTF,TGTGCCAGCTCTATGACAGGGAACTATGGCTACACCTTC
.,TRBV27,.,TRBJ2-7,15,CASSSLGMSSYEQYF,TGTGCCAGCAGTTCCTTAGGGATGAGCTCCTACGAGCAGTACTTC
.,TRBV6-2/TRBV6-3,.,TRBJ2-5,15,CASSYRDASIETQYF,TGTGCCAGCAGTTACCGGGACGCCTCCATAGAGACCCAGTACTTC
TRBD1,TRBV18,.,TRBJ2-2,17,CASSPKSTGDMVGELFF,TGTGCCAGCTCACCTAAGTCGACAGGGGATATGGTCGGGGAGCTGTTTTTT
TRBD1,TRBV5-1,.,TRBJ2-7,17,CASSSPPDRGLSYEQYF,TGCGCCAGCAGCTCACCACCCGACAGGGGGCTATCCTACGAGCAGTACTTC
.,TRBV2,few,TRBJ2-7,11,CASSPAYEQYF,TGTGCCAGCAGCCCCGCCTACGAGCAGTACTTC
TRBD2,TRBV3-1,.,TRBJ2-2,15,CASRGLAGVAGELFF,TGTGCCAGCAGGGGACTAGCGGGAGTTGCCGGGGAGCTGTTTTTT
.,TRBV4-3,.,TRBJ2-1,15,CASSQDHDRRLEQFF,TGCGCCAGCAGCCAAGATCATGATCGTCGTCTTGAGCAGTTCTTC
TRBD2,TRBV27,.,TRBJ2-7,15,CASSLGGLANYEQYF,TGTGCCAGCAGTTTAGGGGGACTAGCGAACTACGAGCAGTACTTC
TRBD2,TRBV2,.,TRBJ2-7,16,CASSDAGLAGGNEQYF,TGTGCCAGCAGTGATGCCGGACTAGCGGGAGGAAACGAGCAGTACTTC
TRBD1,TRBV10-3,.,TRBJ2-7,15,CAISRTGLGSYEQYF,TGTGCCATCAGTCGGACAGGCCTTGGCTCCTACGAGCAGTACTTC
.,TRBV7-6,.,TRBJ1-1,15,CASSPPRAEGTEAFF,TGTGCCAGCAGCCCCCCCCGAGCGGAGGGGACTGAAGCTTTCTTT
TRBD1,TRBV12-5,.,TRBJ1-1,17,CASGLVIGGDRDTEAFF,TGTGCTAGTGGTTTGGTAATCGGGGGGGACAGGGACACTGAAGCTTTCTTT
.,TRBV3-1,.,TRBJ2-7,14,CASSQTDLDYEQYF,TGTGCCAGCAGCCAGACCGACCTTGACTACGAGCAGTACTTC
.,TRBV30,.,TRBJ1-1,12,CAWIPGGTEAFF,TGTGCCTGGATACCGGGGGGCACTGAAGCTTTCTTT
.,TRBV27,.,TRBJ1-1,11,CATGVNTEAFF,TGTGCCACCGGGGTCAACACTGAAGCTTTCTTT
.,TRBV7-3,.,TRBJ1-2,14,CASSSGGLGYGYTF,TGTGCCAGCAGCTCTGGGGGCTTGGGCTATGGCTACACCTTC
TRBD1,TRBV12-5,.,TRBJ1-5,15,CASASGQGYDQPQHF,TGTGCTAGTGCCTCTGGACAGGGGTACGATCAGCCCCAGCATTTT
TRBD2,TRBV7-9,once,TRBJ2-7,14,CASSPGGPEYEQYF,TGTGCCAGCAGTCCGGGAGGCCCAGAGTACGAGCAGTACTTC
.,TRBV29-1,once,TRBJ2-7,14,CSVAATGFLYEQYF,TGCAGCGTTGCTGCTACAGGGTTCCTCTACGAGCAGTACTTC
TRBD1,TRBV29-1,.,TRBJ1-2,15,CSASSKDRDAYGYTF,TGCAGCGCCTCCTCGAAGGACAGGGATGCCTATGGCTACACCTTC
TRBD1,TRBV28,.,TRBJ2-1,18,CASSPVPTGDWMDNEQFF,TGTGCCAGCAGTCCGGTGCCGACAGGGGATTGGATGGACAATGAGCAGTTCTTC
.,TRBV5-1,.,TRBJ2-7,15,CASSPEGLPTYEQYF,TGCGCCAGCAGCCCGGAAGGCCTTCCCACCTACGAGCAGTACTTC
.,TRBV5-6,.,TRBJ2-7,15,CASSLGSGEFYEQYF,TGTGCCAGCAGCTTGGGGTCCGGGGAGTTCTACGAGCAGTACTTC